Presented here are 16 T cell receptor beta chains from one specimen sequenced in a study of cytomegalovirus exposure and HLA in healthy donors (dated 2017 in TCRdb). Libraries were made using the immunoSEQ multiplex PCR assay. This immuneACCESS table, as held by TCRdb, lists in-frame sequences with V and J called but not all clones. Of the missing ones, under half trace to an unresolved V gene in checked studies; the others have no known cause. The sample has about 160,000 clones on record, about 90% of them singletons. The ten largest clones add up to around 3.8% of the sample. Specimen: PBMCs. Every receptor here comes from a man in his late teens or twenties in good health and CMV-seropositive.

This chain connects TRBV7-3 to TRBJ2-3, with 9 nucleotides matching TRBD2. This CDR3 contains 14 residues. In germline, CDR1 is SGHTA, CDR2 FQGTGA. J lost 10 bases, V lost 3 bases, and 8 bases had no gene match. The CDR3 here is CASSLSSGTPAQYF. The CDR3 DNA follows: TGTGCCAGCAGCTTGTCTAGCGGGACGCCTGCGCAGTATTTT. The full variable domain, with the rest looked up from reference TRBV7-3 and TRBJ2-3, is GAGVSQTPSNKVTEKGKYVELRCDPISGHTALYWYRQSLGQGPEFLIYFQGTGAADDSGLPNDRFFAVRPEGSVSTLKIQRTERGDSAVYLCASSLSSGTPAQYFGPGTRLTVL.

The table lists this clone with many counts. The same CDR3 arises from other DNA sequences in this sample as well. V and J are TRBV15 and TRBJ2-7, with no clear D. Deletions cut 0 bases from V and 3 bases from J, with 3 bases between. The CDR3 contains 12 residues. Germline-derived CDR1 and CDR2 are LNHNV and YYDKDF (reference sequence). The CDR3 sequence: CATSRDRYEQYF. CDR3 coding DNA: TGTGCCACCAGCAGAGACCGCTACGAGCAGTACTTC.

V usage is TRBV6-1 and J usage is TRBJ2-7; no firm D call. Germline assignment: CDR1 MNHNS and CDR2 SASEGT. This CDR3 contains 12 residues. V dropped 7 bases and J dropped 5 bases, with 12 bases sitting between them. CDR3 region: CASKNSWDEQYF. The CDR3 DNA follows: TGTGCCAGCAAAAACAGTTGGGACGAGCAGTACTTC.

The chain is built from TRBV7-2 and TRBJ1-2; 7 bases fit TRBD1. Trimming took 2 bases from V and 8 from J; bases not matched to a gene: 14. This CDR3 has 16 amino acids. The germline gives CDR1 SGHTA, CDR2 FQGNSA. In DNA form, the CDR3 reads TGTGCCAGCAGCTTAAGCTTCGGACAGGCTGAGGAGGGCTACACCTTC. This gives the protein CASSLSFGQAEEGYTF.

This chain joins TRBV5-1 and TRBJ2-5; 7 bases fit TRBD2. The germline gives CDR1 SGHRS, CDR2 YFSETQ. The CDR3 is 13 residues long. V shed 6 bases and J 3 bases; nucleotides not matched to a gene: 5. CDR3 sequence (DNA): TGCGCCAGCAAGGGAGGGGAGAAAGAGACCCAGTACTTC. Translated, it gives CASKGGEKETQYF.

The chain combines TRBV9 with TRBJ2-7; 7 nucleotides line up with TRBD2. This CDR3 has 15 residues. The V gene end was trimmed by 4 bases and the J gene end by 0 bases; junction bases not matched to a gene: 7. Germline V gene lookup returns CDR1 SGDLS and CDR2 YYNGEE. The CDR3 sequence is CASSPLGRSSYEQYF. CDR3 in DNA: TGTGCCAGCAGCCCCCTCGGGAGGAGCTCCTACGAGCAGTACTTC. Full variable domain (remainder filled in from reference TRBV9 and TRBJ2-7): DSGVTQTPKHLITATGQRVTLRCSPRSGDLSVYWYQQSLDQGLQFLIQYYNGEERAKGNILERFSAQQFPDLHSELNLSSLELGDSALYFCASSPLGRSSYEQYFGPGTRLTVT.

The chain employs TRBV18 and TRBJ1-2; 8 positions agree with TRBD1. Germline assignment: CDR1 KGHSH and CDR2 LQKENI. With V trimmed by 3 bases and J by 0 bases, 3 bases remained unmatched. The CDR3 length is 15 residues. The DNA for the CDR3 is TGTGCCAGCTCACCTGACAGGGGACCTAACTATGGCTACACCTTC. This translates into CASSPDRGPNYGYTF.

CDR3 bases: TGTGCCAGCAGCCTGAGACAGATTTCGTTTACAGGCACAGATACGCAGTATTTT. Protein sequence: CASSLRQISFTGTDTQYF. The chain joins TRBV5-5 to TRBJ2-3; D is perhaps TRBD1 (5 bases). This CDR3 region has 18 residues. CDR1 is SGHKS and CDR2 is YYEKEE in the germline V gene (reference sequence). The V gene lost 4 bases and the J gene lost 1 base, with 22 bases spanning the gap.

The chain is built from TRBV28 and TRBJ2-5; D may be TRBD2 (5 bases). The germline V and J ends were trimmed by 1 base and 4 bases, with 16 bases remaining between them. Germline values: CDR1 MDHEN, CDR2 SYDVKM. This CDR3 is built from 16 residues. CDR3 sequence reads: CASSLSLVGLIETQYF. The CDR3 DNA is TGTGCCAGCAGTTTATCTCTCGTAGGACTCATAGAGACCCAGTACTTC.

The chain carries TRBV6-6 and TRBJ1-5; maybe TRBD1 (5 bases). Between the trimmed V and J ends, which lost 6 bases and 0 bases, there was a span of 12 bases. Germline V CDR1 and CDR2: MNHNY, SVGAGI (reference sequence). This CDR3 comprises 15 residues. The CDR3 is CASRIGQNSNQPQHF. CDR3 bases: TGTGCCAGCAGAATCGGACAAAATAGCAATCAGCCCCAGCATTTT.

The chain joins TRBV2 to TRBJ1-4; TRBD1 matches 7 bases. V shed 6 bases and J 6 bases; nucleotides not matched to a gene: 10. CDR1 SNHLY and CDR2 FYNNEI come from the germline V gene. The CDR3 has 15 residues. This CDR3 is CASRKPGTEDEKLFF. CDR3 coding DNA: TGTGCCAGCAGAAAACCCGGGACAGAAGATGAAAAACTGTTTTTT.

The chain uses TRBV29-1 and TRBJ2-1; D is possibly TRBD2 (6 bases). V was clipped by 8 bases and J by 1 base, with 15 bases between them. Germline-derived CDR1 and CDR2 are SQVTM and ANQGSEA. The CDR3 contains 14 residues. The CDR3 protein is CSHGGGGSYNEQFF. CDR3 nucleotide sequence: TGCAGCCATGGGGGAGGAGGGTCCTACAATGAGCAGTTCTTC.

The gene calls are TRBV29-1 and TRBJ2-3; D is unclear. The CDR3 extends over 12 amino acids. From germline, CDR1 is SQVTM and CDR2 ANQGSEA. V dropped 2 bases and J dropped 4 bases, with 7 bases sitting between them. CDR3 in DNA: TGCAGCGTTGAATCTGTCTCAGATACGCAGTATTTT. It is translated as CSVESVSDTQYF.

The chain couples TRBV7-9 to TRBJ2-3; D may be TRBD2 (5 bases). V was trimmed by 5 bases and J by 3 bases, leaving 18 bases between them. There are 16 residues in the CDR3. Looked up from germline, CDR1 is SEHNR and CDR2 is FQNEAQ (reference sequence). CDR3 in DNA: TGTGCCAGCAGCCCGGGTTCGTCGAGGGAAACAGATACGCAGTATTTT. This sequence encodes CASSPGSSRETDTQYF. The variable domain in full, with the rest retrieved from reference TRBV7-9 and TRBJ2-3, is DTGVSQNPRHKITKRGQNVTFRCDPISEHNRLYWYRQTLGQGPEFLTYFQNEAQLEKSRLLSDRFSAERPKGSFSTLEIQRTEQGDSAMYLCASSPGSSRETDTQYFGPGTRLTVL.

The rearrangement uses TRBV5-4 and TRBJ2-3, with D possibly matching TRBD1 (6 bases). V dropped 4 bases and J dropped 4 bases, with 19 bases sitting between them. Germline CDR1 reads SGHNT; CDR2 reads YYREEE (reference sequence). CDR3 size: 16 residues. CDR3 loop: CASSVGRGAGPDTQYF. CDR3 DNA sequence: TGTGCCAGCAGCGTAGGCAGGGGCGCCGGTCCAGATACGCAGTATTTT.

The V gene is TRBV28, the J gene TRBJ1-5, with D maybe TRBD1 (5 bases). In germline, CDR1 is MDHEN, CDR2 SYDVKM. The CDR3 spans 11 residues. The V gene lost 8 bases and the J gene lost 6 bases, with 8 bases spanning the gap. In nucleotides, the CDR3 is TGTGCCAGCGGAGGGACTCAGCCCCAGCATTTT. Translation: CASGGTQPQHF.